This T cell receptor beta chain originates from a study of cytomegalovirus exposure and HLA in healthy donors (dated by TCRdb to the late 2010s). Some background on the complete study: According to an earlier analysis of 550 to 700 of the donors, about 180 million T cells yielded over 100 million unique TCR beta sequences and 250 to 350 Gb of sequence data. Typing coverage differed by locus: A, B, C, DRB1 and DQB1 were typed in roughly 620-630 donors, DQA1 in approximately 520, DPA1 in 600 to 610, and DPB1 in 400 to 480. All discovery cohort repertoires had been generated on a single sequencing platform. The later analysis used no new phenotypic data to find candidate immune exposures, relying instead on TCR beta sequences and their occurrence across donors. To study patterns of TCR occurrence, a later analysis re-analyzed previously published TCR beta repertoires from hundreds of donors and added high-resolution HLA genotyping. Using immunosequencing, the study profiled T cell repertoires from fewer than 700 subjects and related those repertoires to cytomegalovirus serostatus. Of the 398 genotyped donors, roughly 80% were placed in the genetic ancestry cluster associated with self-reported Caucasian donors. Approximately 300 gigabases of sequencing data and roughly 90 million unique TCR sequences were included in an early release covering 550 to 800 HLA-typed donors. Among about 400 genotyped donors of the cohort, an average of around 250,000 unique TCR beta nucleotide sequences was sequenced per donor, of which about 19% were non-productive. To decide whether each TCR beta V gene segment behaved as functional or pseudogenic, an earlier analysis of approximately 620 of the donors relied on high-throughput TCR beta sequencing. Besides the first cohort of under 700 subjects, a separate validation cohort made up of over 95 different subjects was used. About five DR-DQ haplotypes were treated as single units for association and clustering because of strong linkage in the cohort. Donor age, sex, ethnicity and CMV serostatus were collected together with the repertoire data. The study aimed to test whether cataloging public T cell receptors could reveal signatures of past pathogen exposure. Genome-wide SNP genotypes for about three fifths of the roughly 700 donors were used in a later genetic analysis, which treated that subset as a discovery cohort. HLA typing covered class I and class II loci at four-digit resolution. The study combined high-throughput TCR immunosequencing, statistical association of individual TCRs with disease status, and machine learning to predict cytomegalovirus infection status.

The library came from the immunoSEQ multiplex PCR assay. For the multiplex PCR, a mixture combining 60 forward primers for TCR Vbeta segments and 13 reverse primers for TCR Jbeta segments was used. The CDR3 region of rearranged TCR beta genes was amplified from genomic DNA with a multiplex PCR assay. Amplified TCR beta libraries were sequenced as 87-base-pair reads on the Illumina HiSeq System. In the authors' own workflow: A later analysis tallied roughly 80 million unique TCR beta chains across the 700 or so repertoires, and some 10 million of those chains were shared by two or more donors. To remove PCR and sequencing errors, raw reads were error-corrected and collapsed into unique sequences using a nearest-neighbor algorithm that merged closely related sequences. V, D and J gene segments were assigned by aligning CDR3 sequences to IMGT reference sequences. For a sequence to be retained, a match of at least six nucleotides was required to both a V gene segment and a J gene segment. A rearrangement counted as productive if the CDR3 had no stop codons and remained in frame with V and J, and every other rearrangement counted as non-productive. CDR3 was defined according to IMGT convention as the region running from the second conserved V-encoded cysteine to the conserved J-encoded phenylalanine. In an earlier analysis of some 550 of the donors, sequences lacking an unambiguous match to a single V gene segment were excluded. An earlier analysis of 500 to 700 of the donors classified V segments as functional when productive rearrangements were above 56.7% and as segregating when the standard deviation between donors was above 5%. To diagnose cytomegalovirus status from the catalog of TCR beta chain sequences, a statistical classification framework was built. A later analysis assigned V and J genes by comparing TCR nucleotide sequences with IMGT/GENE-DB human TR gene sequences. A later analysis assigned CDR3 sequences and most-parsimonious VDJ recombination scenarios with the TCRdist pipeline. A later analysis defined each TCR beta chain by its CDR3 amino acid sequence plus V-gene family, and excluded reads lacking a unique V-gene family. In a later analysis, 450 to 600 highly shared, low-generation-probability nucleotide sequences were removed to address suspected cross-contamination and a sequencing artifact. For each public chain, a later analysis derived a clonal expansion index from normalized ranks of inferred template counts within each repertoire. A later analysis computed generation probabilities with a VDJ recombination model fitted to out-of-frame rearrangements, and checked the results against IGoR. A later analysis scored TCR-TCR, TCR-HLA and TCR-CMV co-occurrence with hypergeometric tests, applying a repertoire-size bias correction to TCR pairs. In a later analysis, false discovery rates were estimated by permuting HLA or CMV assignments 20 times. In a later analysis, co-occurring TCRs were grouped using DBSCAN, with TCRdist sequence similarity added in when clustering inside HLA-allele-positive subsets. Repertoires with fewer than 30,000 or more than 120,000 public chains, plus five repertoires with anomalous nucleotide sharing, were excluded from co-occurrence clustering. TCRdb limited this immuneACCESS table to in-frame rearrangements with V and J called. A share of clones is missing; checked studies link under half to unresolved V genes, and the rest is unexplained. Clone size and the V and J calls come from that table; the DNA yielded D and trimming. For this sample there are some 110,000 clones; around 73% appear just once. Roughly 1.3% of the sample rests with the top ten.

To note about this clone: The specificity of this receptor is unknown. Per-base quality was not reported, and no clone a single base away is much larger than it.

The cohort was made up of about 610 healthy bone marrow donors. At the time of sampling, all cohort members were nominally healthy, though unrecorded immune exposures were likely present. The donor tested CMV seronegative, placing the donor among the 350 or so seronegative members of the cohort. Each donor provided a peripheral blood sample, and peripheral blood mononuclear cells were used for TCR beta sequencing. The Qiagen DNeasy Blood Extraction Kit was used to extract genomic DNA from the blood cell samples. Broad study findings and their caveats: In vitro tests confirmed that three of the cytomegalovirus-associated TCR beta chains recognize cytomegalovirus antigens. According to a later analysis, most CMV-associated TCR beta chains appeared to be HLA-restricted, and the HLA associations seemed to be driven largely by CMV exposure. A later analysis associated about 18,000 TCR beta sequences with specific HLA alleles at a false discovery rate of 0.05. In a later analysis, HLA-associated TCR beta chains were found to be more clonally expanded and to have lower generation probabilities than equally common non-associated chains. The authors suggested that the approach could potentially be extended to other disease states and immunological phenotypes. A later analysis found that TCR association rates varied across HLA loci, with DRB1 alleles showing the most associated TCRs and HLA-C alleles the fewest. V-gene and J-gene trimming of TCR beta chains was associated with a missense DCLRE1C variant in a later genetic analysis, and the association was replicated in an independent cohort. When HLA alleles, especially DR and DQ, strongly co-occurred, TCR associations were difficult to assign to individual alleles. A cluster of highly shared sequence variants was judged likely to represent a technical artifact of the sequencing pipeline. Because the 87-base-pair reads could not distinguish some IMGT-functional V segments, including TRBV6-2 and TRBV6-3, those segments were excluded. Because counts were too low, roughly 18 rarely observed V segments, including chromosome 9 orphons, were left out of the earlier analysis of some 600 of the donors. The study gave a list of 150 to 200 TCR beta chains associated with cytomegalovirus. Compared with the roughly 600-donor mean, donors in an Asian-associated ancestry cluster had fewer N-insertions in productive TCRs, according to a later genetic analysis. According to a later analysis, parvovirus B19, influenza, CMV and Epstein-Barr virus appeared linked to several top co-occurrence clusters. The classifier was reported to diagnose cytomegalovirus status with high specificity and sensitivity in both the original cohort and the validation cohort. Linkage disequilibrium might explain the correlated functional status among segregating V segments, but an unknown experimental factor could not be excluded. For the cohort, immune exposure information was limited to CMV serostatus. Roughly uniform sequencing depth across donors was assumed in presence/absence analyses, although this assumption may not hold. In this cohort, only TCR beta chains were sequenced, and detectable features were limited by the absence of alpha or paired-chain data. Across donors, most TCR sequences were observed very rarely, whereas some public TCRs were present in many individuals. Because some donors lacked HLA typing at each locus, the association tests relied only on the typed subset. A further reported finding was that TCR beta sequences accurately predicted the HLA-A and HLA-B alleles for most subjects in the first cohort. In an earlier analysis of about 550 of the donors, most TCR beta V segments were observed in productive rearrangements about 90% or about 30% of the time, broadly matching IMGT annotations.

CDR3 length: 14 amino acids, cysteine to phenylalanine. This entry keeps only the CDR3 DNA: 42 bases, framed from base 1. V lost 6 bases and J lost 0 bases; the stretch between them is 12 bases long. CDR1 SNHLY and CDR2 FYNNEI were looked up in the germline V gene. The chain uses TRBV2 and TRBJ2-7, with a weak D call of TRBD1 (6 bases match). The sequenced material came from PBMCs. The clonotype originates from a man under 40 in good health and CMV-seronegative. The CDR3 loop reads CASRVTGASYEQYF. The nucleotide sequence reads TGTGCCAGCAGGGTGACAGGCGCCTCCTACGAGCAGTACTTC.